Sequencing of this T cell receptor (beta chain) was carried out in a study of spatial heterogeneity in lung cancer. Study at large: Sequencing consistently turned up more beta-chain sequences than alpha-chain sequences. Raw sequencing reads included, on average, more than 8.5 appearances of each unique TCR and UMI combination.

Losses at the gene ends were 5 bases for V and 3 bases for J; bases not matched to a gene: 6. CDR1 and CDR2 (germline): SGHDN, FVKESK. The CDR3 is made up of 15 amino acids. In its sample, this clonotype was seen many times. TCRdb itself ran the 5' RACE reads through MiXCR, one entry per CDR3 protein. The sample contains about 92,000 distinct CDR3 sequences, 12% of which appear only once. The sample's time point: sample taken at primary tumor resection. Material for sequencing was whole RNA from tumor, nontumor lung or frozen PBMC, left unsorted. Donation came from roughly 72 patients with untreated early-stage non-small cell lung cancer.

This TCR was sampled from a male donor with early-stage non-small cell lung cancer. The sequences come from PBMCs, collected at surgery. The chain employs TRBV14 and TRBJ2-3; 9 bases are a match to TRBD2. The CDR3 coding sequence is TGTGCCAGCAGCACGCGGGAGGGCCGAACAGATACGCAGTATTTT. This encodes CASSTREGRTDTQYF.